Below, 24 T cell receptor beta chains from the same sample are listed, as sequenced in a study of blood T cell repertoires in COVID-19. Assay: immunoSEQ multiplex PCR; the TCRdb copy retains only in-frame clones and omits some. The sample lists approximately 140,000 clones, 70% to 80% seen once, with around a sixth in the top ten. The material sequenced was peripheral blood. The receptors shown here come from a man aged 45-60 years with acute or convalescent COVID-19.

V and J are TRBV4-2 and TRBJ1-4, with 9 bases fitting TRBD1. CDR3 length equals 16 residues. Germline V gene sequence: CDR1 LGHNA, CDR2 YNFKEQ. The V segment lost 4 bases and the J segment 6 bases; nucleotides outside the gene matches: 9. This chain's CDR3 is CASSRRTGDFDEKLFF. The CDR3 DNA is TGTGCCAGCAGCCGTCGGACAGGGGATTTCGATGAAAAACTGTTTTTT.

CDR3 amino acids: CASRPMGGNSPLHF. The DNA of the CDR3 is TGTGCCAGCAGGCCAATGGGGGGTAATTCACCCCTCCACTTT. This chain links TRBV28 with TRBJ1-6, with D possibly TRBD1 on 5 matching bases. The germline V and J ends were trimmed by 6 bases and 6 bases, with 12 bases remaining between them. CDR3 length: 14 amino acids. Germline V gene data show CDR1 as MDHEN and CDR2 as SYDVKM.

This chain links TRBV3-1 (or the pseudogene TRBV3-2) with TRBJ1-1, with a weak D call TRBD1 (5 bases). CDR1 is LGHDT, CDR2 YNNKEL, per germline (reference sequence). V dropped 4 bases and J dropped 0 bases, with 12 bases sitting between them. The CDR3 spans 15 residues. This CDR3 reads CASSPRQTLNTEAFF. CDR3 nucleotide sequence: TGTGCCAGCAGCCCCCGACAGACCTTGAACACTGAAGCTTTCTTT.

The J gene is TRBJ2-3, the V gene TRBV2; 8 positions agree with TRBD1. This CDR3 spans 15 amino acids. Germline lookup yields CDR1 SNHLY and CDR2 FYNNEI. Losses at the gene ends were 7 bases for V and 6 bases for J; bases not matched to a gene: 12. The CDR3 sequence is CASILDRGGYDTQYF. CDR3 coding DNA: TGTGCCAGCATCCTAGACAGGGGCGGGTACGATACGCAGTATTTT.

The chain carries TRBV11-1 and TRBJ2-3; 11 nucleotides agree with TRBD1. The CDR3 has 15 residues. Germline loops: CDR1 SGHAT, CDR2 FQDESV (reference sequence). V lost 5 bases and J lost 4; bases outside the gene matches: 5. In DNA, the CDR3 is TGTGCCAGCAGCCCTGGGACAGGGGGGCCAGATACGCAGTATTTT. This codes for CASSPGTGGPDTQYF.

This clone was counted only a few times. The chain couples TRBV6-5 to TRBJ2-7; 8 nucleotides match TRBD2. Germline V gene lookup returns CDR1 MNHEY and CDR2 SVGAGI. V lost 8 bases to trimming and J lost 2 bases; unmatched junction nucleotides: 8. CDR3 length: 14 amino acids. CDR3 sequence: CASSQRRGAYEQYF. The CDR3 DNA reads TGTGCCAGCTCCCAGCGGCGGGGGGCCTACGAGCAGTACTTC.

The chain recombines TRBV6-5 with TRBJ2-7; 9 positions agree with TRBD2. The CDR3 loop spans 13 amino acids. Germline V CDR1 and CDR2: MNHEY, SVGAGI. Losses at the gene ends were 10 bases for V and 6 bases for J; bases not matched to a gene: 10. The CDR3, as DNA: TGTGCCATGCTAGCGGGGTCCCGTTGCGAGCAGTACGTC. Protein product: CAMLAGSRCEQYV.

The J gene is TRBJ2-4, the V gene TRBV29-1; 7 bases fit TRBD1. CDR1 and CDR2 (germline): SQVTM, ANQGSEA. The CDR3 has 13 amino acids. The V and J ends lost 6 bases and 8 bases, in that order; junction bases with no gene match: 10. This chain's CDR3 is CSVAKDRPDIQYF. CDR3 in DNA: TGCAGCGTGGCAAAGGACAGGCCGGACATTCAGTACTTC.

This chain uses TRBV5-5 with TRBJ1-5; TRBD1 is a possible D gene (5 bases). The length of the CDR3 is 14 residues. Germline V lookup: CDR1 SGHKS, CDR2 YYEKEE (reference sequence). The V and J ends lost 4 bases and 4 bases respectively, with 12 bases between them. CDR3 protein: CASSGAGQNQPQHF. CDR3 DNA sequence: TGTGCCAGCAGCGGGGCAGGGCAGAATCAGCCCCAGCATTTT.

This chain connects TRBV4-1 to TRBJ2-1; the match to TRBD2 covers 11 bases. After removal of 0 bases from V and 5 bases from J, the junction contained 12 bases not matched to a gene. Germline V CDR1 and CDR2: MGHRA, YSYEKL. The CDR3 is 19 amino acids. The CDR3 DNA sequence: TGCGCCAGCAGCCAAGATCTAGCGGGGGGAACGTATGATAACAATGAGCAGTTCTTC. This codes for CASSQDLAGGTYDNNEQFF.

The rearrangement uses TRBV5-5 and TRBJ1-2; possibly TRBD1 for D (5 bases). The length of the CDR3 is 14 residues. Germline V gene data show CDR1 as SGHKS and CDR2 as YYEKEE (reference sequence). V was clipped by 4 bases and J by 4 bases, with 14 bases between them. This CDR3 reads CASSQSQGLYGYTF. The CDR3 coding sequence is TGTGCCAGCAGCCAAAGTCAGGGCCTCTATGGCTACACCTTC.

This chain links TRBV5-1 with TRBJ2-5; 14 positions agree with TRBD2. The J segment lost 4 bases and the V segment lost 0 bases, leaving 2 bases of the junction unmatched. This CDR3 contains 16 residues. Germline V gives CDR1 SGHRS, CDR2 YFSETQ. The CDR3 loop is CASSLDGLAGGETQYF. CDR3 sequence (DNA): TGCGCCAGCAGCTTGGACGGACTAGCGGGGGGAGAGACCCAGTACTTC.

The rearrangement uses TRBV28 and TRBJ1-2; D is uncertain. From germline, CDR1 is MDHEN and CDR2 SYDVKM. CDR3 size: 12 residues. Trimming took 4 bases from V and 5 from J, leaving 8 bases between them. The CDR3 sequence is CASSSRTYGYTF. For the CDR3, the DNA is TGTGCCAGCAGTTCCCGGACTTATGGCTACACCTTC.

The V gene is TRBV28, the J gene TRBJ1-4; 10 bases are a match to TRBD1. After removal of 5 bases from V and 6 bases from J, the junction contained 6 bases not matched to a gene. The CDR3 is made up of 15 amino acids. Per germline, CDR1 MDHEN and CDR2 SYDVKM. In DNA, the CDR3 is TGTGCCAGCAGTCTAACCGGGACAGGGGATGAAAAACTGTTTTTT. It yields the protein CASSLTGTGDEKLFF.

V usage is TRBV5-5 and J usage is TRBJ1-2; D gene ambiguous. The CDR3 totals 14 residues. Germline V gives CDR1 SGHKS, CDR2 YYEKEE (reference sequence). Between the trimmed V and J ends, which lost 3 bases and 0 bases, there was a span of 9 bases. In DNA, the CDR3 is TGTGCCAGCAGCTCCACCTATACTAACTATGGCTACACCTTC. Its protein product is CASSSTYTNYGYTF.

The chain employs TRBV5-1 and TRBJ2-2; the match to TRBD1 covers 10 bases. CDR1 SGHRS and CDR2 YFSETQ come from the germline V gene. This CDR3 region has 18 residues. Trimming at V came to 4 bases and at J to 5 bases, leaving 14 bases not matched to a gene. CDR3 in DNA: TGCGCCAGCAGCCCCTTCTCCGGGACAGGGGTTGGGACCGGGGAGCTGTTTTTT. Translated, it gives CASSPFSGTGVGTGELFF.

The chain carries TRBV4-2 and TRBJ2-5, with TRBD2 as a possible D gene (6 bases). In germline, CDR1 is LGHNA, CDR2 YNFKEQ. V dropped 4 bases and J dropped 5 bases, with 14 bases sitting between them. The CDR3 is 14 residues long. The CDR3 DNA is TGTGCCAGCAGCCGAACTTTGGAGGGGGAGACCCAGTACTTC. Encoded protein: CASSRTLEGETQYF.

Here the CDR3 DNA reads TGTGCCAGCAGCCAGGGAGGGGCGGGCACCGGGGAGCTGTTTTTT. Its protein is CASSQGGAGTGELFF. The genes are TRBV3-1 (or the pseudogene TRBV3-2) and TRBJ2-2; 7 nucleotides match TRBD2. CDR3 length equals 15 residues. From germline, CDR1 is LGHDT and CDR2 YNNKEL (reference sequence). The trim removed 3 bases at V and 4 bases at J, leaving 5 bases unmatched.

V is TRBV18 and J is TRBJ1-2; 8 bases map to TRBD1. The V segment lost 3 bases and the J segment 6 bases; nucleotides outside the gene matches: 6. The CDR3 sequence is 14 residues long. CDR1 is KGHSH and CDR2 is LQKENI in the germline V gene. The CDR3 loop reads CASSPQGANNGYTF. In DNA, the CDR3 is TGTGCCAGCTCACCGCAGGGGGCTAATAATGGCTACACCTTC.

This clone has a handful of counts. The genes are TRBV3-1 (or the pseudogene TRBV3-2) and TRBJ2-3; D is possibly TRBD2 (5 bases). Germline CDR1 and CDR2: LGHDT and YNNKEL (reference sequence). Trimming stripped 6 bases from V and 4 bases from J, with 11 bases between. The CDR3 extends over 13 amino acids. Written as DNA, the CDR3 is TGTGCCAGCAGTCTTAGCGTCGCAGATACGCAGTATTTT. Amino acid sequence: CASSLSVADTQYF.

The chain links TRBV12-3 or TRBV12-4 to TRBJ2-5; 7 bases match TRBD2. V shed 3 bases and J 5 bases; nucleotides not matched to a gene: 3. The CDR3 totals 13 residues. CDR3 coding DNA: TGTGCCAGCAGTTTCGGGGGGATGGAGACCCAGTACTTC. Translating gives CASSFGGMETQYF.

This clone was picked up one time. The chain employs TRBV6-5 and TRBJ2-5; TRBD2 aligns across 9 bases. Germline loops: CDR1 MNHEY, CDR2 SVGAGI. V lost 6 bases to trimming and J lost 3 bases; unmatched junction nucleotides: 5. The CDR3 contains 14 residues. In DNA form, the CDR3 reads TGTGCCAGCAGGCTAGCGGGAAATAAAGAGACCCAGTACTTC. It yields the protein CASRLAGNKETQYF.

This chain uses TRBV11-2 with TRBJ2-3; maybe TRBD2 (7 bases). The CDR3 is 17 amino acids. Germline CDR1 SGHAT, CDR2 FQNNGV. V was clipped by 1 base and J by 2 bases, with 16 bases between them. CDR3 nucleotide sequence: TGTGCCAGCAGCTTAGCTTTAGGGGGGGCGAACACAGATACGCAGTATTTT. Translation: CASSLALGGANTDTQYF.

The CDR3 coding sequence is TGTGCCAGCAGCTTGGACAGGCCGACCTATGGCTACACCTTC. This codes for CASSLDRPTYGYTF. V gene TRBV6-5 combines with J gene TRBJ1-2, with 7 bases aligning to TRBD1. Trimming took 6 bases from V and 4 from J; bases not matched to a gene: 8. In germline, CDR1 is MNHEY, CDR2 SVGAGI. The CDR3 length is 14 residues.